The clone carrying this T cell receptor (beta chain) was counted at least ten times. Its antigen is still unknown. V shed 5 bases and J shed 0 bases, with 11 bases lying between them. CDR1 and CDR2 from the germline V gene are SGHVT and SQSDAQ. The CDR3 loop spans 15 amino acids. This sample was included in a study of early T cells in non-severe SARS-CoV-2 infection. Study summary: The input, bulk RNA from unsorted whole blood, was sequenced, and chains were unpaired.

Study outcomes and limitations: Matches to VDJdb favored anti-spike CD8 responses and missed private and CD4 specificities.

Tagging with unique molecular identifiers was applied to individual cDNA molecules. TCRdb reprocessed the 5' RACE reads via MiXCR and lists one record per CDR3 protein. The sample yields about 56,000 distinct CDR3 sequences, around 12% seen once. Sequencing was performed on whole blood. This rearrangement joins TRBV7-4 to TRBJ2-4; possibly TRBD2 for D (5 bases). The receptor was derived from an adult who was a healthcare worker with PCR-confirmed SARS-CoV-2 infection or an uninfected control (not recorded which). In DNA, the CDR3 is TGTGCCAGCAGCCTAGTAGCGTTAGCCAAAAACATTCAGTACTTC. Translating it yields CASSLVALAKNIQYF.